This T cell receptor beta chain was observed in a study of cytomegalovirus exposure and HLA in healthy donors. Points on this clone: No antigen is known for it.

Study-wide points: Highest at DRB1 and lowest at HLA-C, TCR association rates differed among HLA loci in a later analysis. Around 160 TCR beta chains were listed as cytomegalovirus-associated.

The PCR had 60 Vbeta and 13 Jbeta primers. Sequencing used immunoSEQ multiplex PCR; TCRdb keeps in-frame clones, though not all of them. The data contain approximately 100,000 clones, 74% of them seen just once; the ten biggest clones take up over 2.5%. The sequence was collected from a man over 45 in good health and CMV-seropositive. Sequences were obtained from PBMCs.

CDR3: CASSTLQGADNQPQHF. Here the CDR3 DNA reads TGTGCCAGCAGCACGTTACAGGGGGCGGACAATCAGCCCCAGCATTTT. The chain recombines TRBV5-6 with TRBJ1-5; 9 nucleotides match TRBD1. V lost 4 bases and J lost 3; bases outside the gene matches: 8. This CDR3 spans 16 amino acids. Germline assignment: CDR1 SGHDT and CDR2 YYEEEE.